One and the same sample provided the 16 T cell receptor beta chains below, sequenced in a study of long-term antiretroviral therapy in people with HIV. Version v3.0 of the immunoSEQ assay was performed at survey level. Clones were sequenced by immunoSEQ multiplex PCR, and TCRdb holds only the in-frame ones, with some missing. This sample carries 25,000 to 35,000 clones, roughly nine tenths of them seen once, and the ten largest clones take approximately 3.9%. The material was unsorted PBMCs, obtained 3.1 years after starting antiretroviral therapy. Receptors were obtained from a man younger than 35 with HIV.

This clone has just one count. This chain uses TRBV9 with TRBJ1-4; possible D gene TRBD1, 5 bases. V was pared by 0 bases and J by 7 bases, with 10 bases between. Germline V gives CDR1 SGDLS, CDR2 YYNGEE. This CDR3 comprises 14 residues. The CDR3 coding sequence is TGTGCCAGCAGCGTAGGGACAACGGGTGAAAAACTGTTTTTT. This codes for CASSVGTTGEKLFF. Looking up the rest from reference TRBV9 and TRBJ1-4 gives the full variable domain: DSGVTQTPKHLITATGQRVTLRCSPRSGDLSVYWYQQSLDQGLQFLIQYYNGEERAKGNILERFSAQQFPDLHSELNLSSLELGDSALYFCASSVGTTGEKLFFGSGTQLSVL.

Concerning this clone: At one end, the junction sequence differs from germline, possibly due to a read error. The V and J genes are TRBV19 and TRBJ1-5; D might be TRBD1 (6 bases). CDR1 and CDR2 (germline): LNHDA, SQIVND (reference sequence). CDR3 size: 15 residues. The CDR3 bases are TGTGCCAGTAGTATCGGCAGGGGAAGCATTCAGCCCCAGCATTTT. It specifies CASSIGRGSIQPQHF.

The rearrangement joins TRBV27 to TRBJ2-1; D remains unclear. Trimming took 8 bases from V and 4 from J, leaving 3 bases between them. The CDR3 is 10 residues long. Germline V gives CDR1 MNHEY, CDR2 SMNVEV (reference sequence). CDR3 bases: TGTGCCAGCGGATACAATGAGCAGTTCTTC. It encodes CASGYNEQFF.

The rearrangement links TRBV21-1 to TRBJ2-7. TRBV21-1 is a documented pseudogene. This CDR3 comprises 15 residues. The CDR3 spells CASSKVRPVTHEQYF. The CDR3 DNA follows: TGTGCCAGCAGCAAAGTAAGGCCCGTAACCCACGAGCAGTACTTC.

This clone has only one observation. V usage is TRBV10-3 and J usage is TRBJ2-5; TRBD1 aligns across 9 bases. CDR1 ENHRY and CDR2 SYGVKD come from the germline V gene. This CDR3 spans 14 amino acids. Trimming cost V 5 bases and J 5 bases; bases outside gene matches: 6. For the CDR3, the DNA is TGTGCCATCAGTAAGACAGGGGGGATGGAGACCCAGTACTTC. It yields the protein CAISKTGGMETQYF.

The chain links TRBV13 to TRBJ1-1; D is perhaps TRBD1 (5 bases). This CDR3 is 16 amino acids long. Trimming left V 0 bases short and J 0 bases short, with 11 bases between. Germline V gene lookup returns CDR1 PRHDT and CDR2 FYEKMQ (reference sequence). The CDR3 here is CASSLGKWGMNTEAFF. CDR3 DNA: TGTGCCAGCAGCTTAGGAAAATGGGGCATGAACACTGAAGCTTTCTTT.

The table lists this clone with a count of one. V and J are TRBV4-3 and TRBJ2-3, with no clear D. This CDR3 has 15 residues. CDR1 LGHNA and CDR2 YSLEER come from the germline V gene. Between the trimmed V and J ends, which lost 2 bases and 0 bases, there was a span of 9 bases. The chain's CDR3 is CASSQSPTSTDTQYF. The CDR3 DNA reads TGCGCCAGCAGCCAAAGTCCAACTAGCACAGATACGCAGTATTTT.

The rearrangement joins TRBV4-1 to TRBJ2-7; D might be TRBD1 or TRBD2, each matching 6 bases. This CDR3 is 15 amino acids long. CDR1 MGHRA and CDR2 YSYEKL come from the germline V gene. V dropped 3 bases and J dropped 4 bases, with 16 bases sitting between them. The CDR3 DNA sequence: TGCGCCAGCAGCCAGAGGGGGGCAGGGGATTACGAGCAGTACTTC. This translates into CASSQRGAGDYEQYF.

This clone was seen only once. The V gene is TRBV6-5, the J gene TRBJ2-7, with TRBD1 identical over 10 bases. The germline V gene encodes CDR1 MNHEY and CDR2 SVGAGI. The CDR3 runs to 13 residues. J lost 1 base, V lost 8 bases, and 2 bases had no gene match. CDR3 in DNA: TGTGCCAGCCTGGGACAGGGGTCCTACGAGCAGTACTTC. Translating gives CASLGQGSYEQYF.

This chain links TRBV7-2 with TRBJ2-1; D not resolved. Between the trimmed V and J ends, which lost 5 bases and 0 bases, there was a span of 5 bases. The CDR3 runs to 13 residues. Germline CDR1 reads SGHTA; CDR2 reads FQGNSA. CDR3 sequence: CASSGPSYNEQFF. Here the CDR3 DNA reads TGTGCCAGCAGCGGGCCCTCCTACAATGAGCAGTTCTTC.

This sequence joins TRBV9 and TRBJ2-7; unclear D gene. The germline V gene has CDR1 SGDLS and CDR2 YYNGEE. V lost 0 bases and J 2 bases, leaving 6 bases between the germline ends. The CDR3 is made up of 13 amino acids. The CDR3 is CASSVGAAYEQYF. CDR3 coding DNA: TGTGCCAGCAGCGTAGGGGCAGCCTACGAGCAGTACTTC.

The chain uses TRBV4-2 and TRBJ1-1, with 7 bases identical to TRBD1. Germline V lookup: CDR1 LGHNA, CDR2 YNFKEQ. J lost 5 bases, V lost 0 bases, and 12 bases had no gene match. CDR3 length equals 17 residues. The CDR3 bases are TGTGCCAGCAGCCAAGATATTCTCGAGGGGGCCAGGACTGAAGCTTTCTTT. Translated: CASSQDILEGARTEAFF.

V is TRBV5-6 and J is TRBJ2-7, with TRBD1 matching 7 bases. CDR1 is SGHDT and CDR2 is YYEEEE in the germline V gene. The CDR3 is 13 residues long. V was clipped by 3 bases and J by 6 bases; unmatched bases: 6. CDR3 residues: CASSSTTGPEQYF. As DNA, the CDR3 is TGTGCCAGCAGCTCAACGACAGGGCCCGAGCAGTACTTC.

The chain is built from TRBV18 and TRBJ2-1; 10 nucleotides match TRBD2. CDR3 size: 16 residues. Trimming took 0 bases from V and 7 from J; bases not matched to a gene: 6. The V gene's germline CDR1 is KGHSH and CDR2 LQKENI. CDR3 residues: CASSPPSGRGANEQFF. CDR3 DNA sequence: TGTGCCAGCTCACCACCAAGCGGGAGGGGGGCGAATGAGCAGTTCTTC.

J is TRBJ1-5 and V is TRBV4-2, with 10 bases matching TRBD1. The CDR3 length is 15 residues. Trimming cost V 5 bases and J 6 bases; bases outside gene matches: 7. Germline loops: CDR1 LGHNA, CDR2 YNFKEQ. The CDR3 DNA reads TGTGCCAGCAGCTTAGAAGACAGGGGGCTTCAGCCCCAGCATTTT. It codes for CASSLEDRGLQPQHF.

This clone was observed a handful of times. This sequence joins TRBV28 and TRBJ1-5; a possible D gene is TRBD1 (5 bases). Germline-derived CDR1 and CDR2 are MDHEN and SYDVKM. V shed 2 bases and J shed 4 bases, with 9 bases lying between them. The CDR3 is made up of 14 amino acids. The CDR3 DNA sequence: TGTGCCAGCAGTTTACCCGACAGAAATCAGCCCCAGCATTTT. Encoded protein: CASSLPDRNQPQHF.